In this sample, the clone carrying this TCR beta chain turned up once. Donors were healthy HIV-negative adults without recent acute infections or vaccinations. The data are from a study of shared clonotypes between healthy human individuals. CDR3 length: 14 amino acids. Sequenced by immunoSEQ multiplex PCR; TCRdb stores in-frame clones only, minus some. The sample holds about 1 million clones, about 84% seen once. The genes are TRBV7-5 and TRBJ2-5; TRBD2 is the table's D call and was not checked against the DNA. TRBV7-5 is given as a pseudogene. Sequenced input: memory CD4+ T cells from PBMCs. Subset defined: CD45RA-negative fraction. The TCR comes from a man aged 18-30 years in good health. Some clones in this sample may be carry-over from other donors' samples. CDR3 DNA: TGTGCCAGCAGCTTAGGGGACTCATGGACGACCCAGTACTTC. It specifies CASSLGDSWTTQYF.